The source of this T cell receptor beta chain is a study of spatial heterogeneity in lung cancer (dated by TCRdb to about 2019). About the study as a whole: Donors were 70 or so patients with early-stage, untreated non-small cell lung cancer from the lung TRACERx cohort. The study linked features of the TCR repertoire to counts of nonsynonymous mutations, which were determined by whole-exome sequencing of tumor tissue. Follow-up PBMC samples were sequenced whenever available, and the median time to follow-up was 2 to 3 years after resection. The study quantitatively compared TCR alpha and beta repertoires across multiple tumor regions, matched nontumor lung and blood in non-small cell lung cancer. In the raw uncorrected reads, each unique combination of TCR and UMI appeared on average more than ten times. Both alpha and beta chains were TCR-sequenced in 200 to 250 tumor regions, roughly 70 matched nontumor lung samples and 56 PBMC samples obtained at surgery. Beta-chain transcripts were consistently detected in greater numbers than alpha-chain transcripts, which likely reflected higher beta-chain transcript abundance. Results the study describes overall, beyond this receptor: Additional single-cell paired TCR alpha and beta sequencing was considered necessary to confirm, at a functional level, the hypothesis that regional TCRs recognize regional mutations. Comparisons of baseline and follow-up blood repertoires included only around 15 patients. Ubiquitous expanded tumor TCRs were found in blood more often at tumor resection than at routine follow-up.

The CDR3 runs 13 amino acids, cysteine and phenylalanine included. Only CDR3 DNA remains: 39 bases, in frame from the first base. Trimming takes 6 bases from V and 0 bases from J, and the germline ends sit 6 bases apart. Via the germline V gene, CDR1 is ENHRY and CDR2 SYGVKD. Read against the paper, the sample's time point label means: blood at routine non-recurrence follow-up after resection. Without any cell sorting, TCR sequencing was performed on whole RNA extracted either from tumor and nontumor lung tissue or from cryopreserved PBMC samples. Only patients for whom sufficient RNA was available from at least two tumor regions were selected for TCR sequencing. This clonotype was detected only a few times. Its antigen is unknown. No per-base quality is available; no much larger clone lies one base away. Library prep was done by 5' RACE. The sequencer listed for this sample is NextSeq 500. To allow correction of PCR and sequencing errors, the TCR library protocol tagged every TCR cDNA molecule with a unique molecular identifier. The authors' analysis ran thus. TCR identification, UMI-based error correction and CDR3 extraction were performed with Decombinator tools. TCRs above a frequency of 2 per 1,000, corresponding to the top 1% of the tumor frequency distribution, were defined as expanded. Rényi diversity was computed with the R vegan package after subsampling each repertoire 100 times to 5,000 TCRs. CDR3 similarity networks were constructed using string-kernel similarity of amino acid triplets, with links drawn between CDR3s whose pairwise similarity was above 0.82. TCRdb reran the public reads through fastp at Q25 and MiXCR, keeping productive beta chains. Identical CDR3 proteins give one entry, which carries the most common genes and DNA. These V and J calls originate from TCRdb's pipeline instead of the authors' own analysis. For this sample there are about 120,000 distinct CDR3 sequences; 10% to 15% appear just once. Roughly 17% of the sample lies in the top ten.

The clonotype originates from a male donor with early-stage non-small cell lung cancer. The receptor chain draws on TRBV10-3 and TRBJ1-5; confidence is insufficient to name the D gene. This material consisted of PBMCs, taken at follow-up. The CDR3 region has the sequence CAISGISNQPQHF. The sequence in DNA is TGTGCCATCAGCGGGATTAGCAATCAGCCCCAGCATTTT.